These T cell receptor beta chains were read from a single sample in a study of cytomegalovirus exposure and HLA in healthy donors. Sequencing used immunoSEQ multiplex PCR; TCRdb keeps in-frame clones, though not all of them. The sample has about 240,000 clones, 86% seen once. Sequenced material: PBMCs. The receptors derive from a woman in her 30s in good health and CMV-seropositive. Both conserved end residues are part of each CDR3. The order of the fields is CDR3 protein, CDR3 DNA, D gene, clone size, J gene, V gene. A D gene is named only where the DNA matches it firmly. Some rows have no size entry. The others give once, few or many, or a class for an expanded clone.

CASNIQAGVQDTQYF	TGTGCCAGCAACATACAAGCGGGAGTGCAAGATACGCAGTATTTT	TRBD2	-	TRBJ2-3	TRBV6-6
CASSRGQGANTGELFF	TGTGCCAGCAGCCGGGGACAGGGGGCTAACACCGGGGAGCTGTTTTTT	TRBD1	few	TRBJ2-2	TRBV7-9
CASSQEGLAGSYEQYF	TGCGCCAGCAGCCAAGAGGGACTAGCGGGGTCCTACGAGCAGTACTTC	TRBD2	-	TRBJ2-7	TRBV4-1
CASTLQGLGYTF	TGTGCCAGCACTCTACAGGGTCTAGGCTACACCTTC	-	-	TRBJ1-2	TRBV2
CASSSSSGRGYNEQFF	TGTGCCAGCAGTTCTTCTAGCGGTAGGGGGTACAATGAGCAGTTCTTC	-	-	TRBJ2-1	TRBV28
CASSQDAGVNTGELFF	TGTGCCAGCAGCCAGGATGCGGGGGTGAACACCGGGGAGCTGTTTTTT	TRBD2	-	TRBJ2-2	TRBV4-2
CASSWTSENSYEQYF	TGTGCCAGCAGTTGGACTAGCGAAAACTCCTACGAGCAGTACTTC	TRBD2	once	TRBJ2-7	TRBV28
CASSPGRALETQYF	TGTGCCAGCAGCCCCGGGAGGGCATTGGAGACCCAGTACTTC	TRBD2	few	TRBJ2-5	TRBV9
CASRKGQGLHSNQPQHF	TGTGCCAGCAGGAAGGGCCAGGGGCTCCATAGCAATCAGCCCCAGCATTTT	-	-	TRBJ1-5	TRBV27
CASSAGRAGRADTQYF	TGTGCCAGCAGTGCGGGGCGGGCGGGGCGAGCAGATACGCAGTATTTT	-	-	TRBJ2-3	TRBV2
CASSKTSGSLEQYF	TGTGCCAGTAGTAAGACTAGCGGGAGTCTCGAGCAGTACTTC	TRBD2	-	TRBJ2-7	TRBV19
CASSLTGTGLYGYTF	TGTGCCAGCAGCCTGACCGGGACAGGGCTCTATGGCTACACCTTC	TRBD1	once	TRBJ1-2	TRBV5-6
CASSIGTSGQETQYF	TGTGCCAGCAGCATCGGGACTAGCGGACAAGAGACCCAGTACTTC	TRBD2	-	TRBJ2-5	TRBV7-2
CASSTVRETNTEAFF	TGTGCCAGCAGTACCGTAAGGGAGACGAACACTGAAGCTTTCTTT	-	-	TRBJ1-1	TRBV28
CASSPSGSNTGELFF	TGTGCCAGCAGTCCTAGCGGTTCGAACACCGGGGAGCTGTTTTTT	TRBD2	-	TRBJ2-2	TRBV28
CASSPSAGSVLNEQFF	TGTGCCAGCAGTCCATCAGCGGGTTCGGTTCTTAATGAGCAGTTCTTC	-	-	TRBJ2-1	TRBV27
CASSITDYTEYNEQFF	TGTGCCAGTAGTATCACCGACTACACAGAATACAATGAGCAGTTCTTC	-	-	TRBJ2-1	TRBV19
CASSQGQNYGYTF	TGCGCCAGCAGCCAAGGACAGAACTATGGCTACACCTTC	-	-	TRBJ1-2	TRBV4-1
CASSATSGSYEQYF	TGTGCCAGCAGCGCGACTAGCGGATCCTACGAGCAGTACTTC	TRBD2	-	TRBJ2-7	TRBV11-3
CASGGPGANYGYTF	TGTGCTAGTGGGGGACCAGGGGCTAACTATGGCTACACCTTC	-	-	TRBJ1-2	TRBV12-5
CASSPTLGAISSYEQYF	TGTGCCAGCAGCCCCACCTTGGGGGCTATTAGCTCCTACGAGCAGTACTTC	-	-	TRBJ2-7	TRBV27
CASSHGRGEKLFF	TGTGCCAGCAGCCACGGCAGGGGAGAAAAACTGTTTTTT	-	once	TRBJ1-4	TRBV14
CASSEESLAVSYEQYF	TGTGCCAGCAGTGAAGAGAGTCTAGCGGTCTCCTACGAGCAGTACTTC	TRBD2	-	TRBJ2-7	TRBV2
CASSLGGTSGSTYNEQFF	TGCGCCAGCAGCTTAGGGGGGACTAGCGGGAGCACCTACAATGAGCAGTTCTTC	TRBD2	-	TRBJ2-1	TRBV5-1
CASSSRLAGVYEQYF	TGTGCCAGCAGCTCGCGACTAGCGGGAGTCTACGAGCAGTACTTC	-	-	TRBJ2-7	TRBV21-1
CASRGTGDEQFF	TGTGCCAGCAGGGGGACAGGGGATGAGCAGTTCTTC	TRBD1	-	TRBJ2-1	TRBV5-8
CASSLVPGRGYNEQFF	TGCGCCAGCAGCCTGGTCCCCGGGAGGGGTTACAATGAGCAGTTCTTC	TRBD2	-	TRBJ2-1	TRBV5-1
CATSGRDRTISGNTIYF	TGTGCCACCAGCGGCCGGGACAGGACAATCTCTGGAAACACCATATATTTT	TRBD1	-	TRBJ1-3	TRBV15
CASSSGLAGVTDTQYF	TGTGCCAGCAGCTCCGGACTAGCGGGAGTCACAGATACGCAGTATTTT	TRBD2	-	TRBJ2-3	TRBV11-2
CASRQGTTNEKLFF	TGTGCCAGCAGGCAGGGAACAACTAATGAAAAACTGTTTTTT	-	-	TRBJ1-4	TRBV27
CASSQDLAGGSYEQYF	TGTGCCAGCAGCCAAGATCTAGCGGGAGGGTCCTACGAGCAGTACTTC	TRBD2	few	TRBJ2-7	TRBV4-2
CASSRDSNTEAFF	TGTGCCAGCAGTAGGGACAGTAACACTGAAGCTTTCTTT	TRBD1	-	TRBJ1-1	TRBV7-9
CASSQPSGRAVDTQYF	TGTGCCAGCAGCCAACCTAGCGGGAGGGCCGTAGATACGCAGTATTTT	TRBD2	-	TRBJ2-3	TRBV4-2
CAWSAIQGAQYEQYF	TGTGCCTGGAGTGCGATACAGGGGGCGCAATACGAGCAGTACTTC	TRBD1	-	TRBJ2-7	TRBV30
CASSMTGGSLEAFF	TGCGCCAGCAGCATGACAGGGGGATCTCTTGAAGCTTTCTTT	TRBD1	-	TRBJ1-1	TRBV5-1
CASSHDTAPYEQYF	TGTGCCAGCTCACACGACACCGCCCCCTACGAGCAGTACTTC	-	-	TRBJ2-7	TRBV18